The 32 T cell receptor beta chains reported below all come from one sample, sequenced in a study of CD8+ T cells in alopecia areata. Described treatment: oral pan-JAK inhibitor, 5-10 mg twice daily. Once RNA had been extracted, it was reverse transcribed into cDNA to act as the sequencing template. Assay: immunoSEQ multiplex PCR; the TCRdb copy retains only in-frame clones and omits some. The sample shows about 110,000 clones, 84% of them seen only once. Here the sequenced sample was CD8+ T cells sorted from blood, taken at week 24, from a patient treated with tofacitinib. These receptors originate from a human donor with alopecia areata.

The chain carries TRBV30 and TRBJ2-7; no definite D call. This CDR3 has 14 residues. CDR1 and CDR2 (germline): GTSNPN, SVGIG (reference sequence). V lost 0 bases and J lost 5, with 14 bases in between. CDR3 sequence reads: CAWSVGPSINEQYF. CDR3 nucleotide sequence: TGTGCCTGGAGTGTCGGACCTTCAATCAACGAGCAGTACTTC.

As DNA, the CDR3 is TGTGCCAGTAGTACTATCCCCAATGAGCAGTTCTTC. Translation: CASSTIPNEQFF. This chain links TRBV19 with TRBJ2-1, with D uncertain. The V end was cut by 4 bases, the J end by 6 bases, with 7 bases between. CDR1 is LNHDA, CDR2 SQIVND, per germline (reference sequence). The CDR3 extends over 12 amino acids. The full variable domain, rest sourced from reference TRBV19 and TRBJ2-1, is DGGITQSPKYLFRKEGQNVTLSCEQNLNHDAMYWYRQDPGQGLRLIYYSQIVNDFQKGDIAEGYSVSREKKESFPLTVTSAQKNPTAFYLCASSTIPNEQFFGPGTRLTVL.

The chain has TRBV28 and TRBJ2-7; maybe TRBD2 (7 bases). V lost 7 bases and J lost 0, with 16 bases in between. The length of the CDR3 is 15 residues. Germline lookup yields CDR1 MDHEN and CDR2 SYDVKM. The CDR3 sequence: CASTPGRGPSYEQYF. The CDR3 DNA is TGTGCCAGCACCCCTGGGCGGGGGCCCTCCTACGAGCAGTACTTC.

The rearrangement links TRBV15 to TRBJ2-5, with TRBD2 identical over 8 bases. The CDR3 covers 15 residues. Germline V gene sequence: CDR1 LNHNV, CDR2 YYDKDF (reference sequence). V lost 2 bases to trimming and J lost 1 base; unmatched junction nucleotides: 3. CDR3 region: CATSRLRGGQETQYF. CDR3 in DNA: TGTGCCACCAGCAGACTTCGGGGGGGCCAAGAGACCCAGTACTTC.

The gene calls are TRBV2 and TRBJ2-4; perhaps TRBD1 as D (6 bases). CDR1 is SNHLY and CDR2 is FYNNEI in the germline V gene. This CDR3 comprises 12 residues. Trimming took off 7 bases at V and 6 bases at J, with 10 bases between the two ends. The CDR3 DNA sequence: TGTGCCAGCATAGTAGGGGGAAACATTCAGTACTTC. Residues: CASIVGGNIQYF.

This clone is medium-sized within its sample. The chain carries TRBV11-2 and TRBJ2-3; the D gene is possibly TRBD1 (6 bases). V lost 1 base and J 3 bases, leaving 11 bases between the germline ends. Germline V lookup: CDR1 SGHAT, CDR2 FQNNGV. The CDR3 sequence is 15 residues long. CDR3 loop: CASSLATGRTDTQYF. The CDR3 nucleotides are TGTGCCAGCAGCTTAGCAACAGGGCGTACAGATACGCAGTATTTT.

The chain recombines TRBV11-3 with TRBJ2-1; 10 bases match TRBD2. The CDR3 totals 17 residues. CDR1 is SGHNT and CDR2 is YENEEA in the germline V gene. The J segment lost 0 bases and the V segment lost 4 bases, leaving 6 bases of the junction unmatched. CDR3 DNA sequence: TGTGCCAGCAGCTCCTATAGCGGGGGGAGCTCCTACAATGAGCAGTTCTTC. Translated, it gives CASSSYSGGSSYNEQFF. Full variable domain (remainder filled in from reference TRBV11-3 and TRBJ2-1): EAGVVQSPRYKIIEKKQPVAFWCNPISGHNTLYWYLQNLGQGPELLIRYENEEAVDDSQLPKDRFSAERLKGVDSTLKIQPAELGDSAVYLCASSSYSGGSSYNEQFFGPGTRLTVL.

This clone was seen a handful of times. The chain uses TRBV29-1 and TRBJ1-1, with 8 bases aligning to TRBD1. J lost 3 bases, V lost 5 bases, and 11 bases had no gene match. Germline lookup yields CDR1 SQVTM and CDR2 ANQGSEA. The CDR3 spans 15 residues. DNA for the CDR3: TGCAGCGTTCAGGGGGCGCGGGATTTGTACACTGAAGCTTTCTTT. Translated: CSVQGARDLYTEAFF.

The V gene is TRBV14, the J gene TRBJ1-2; D remains ambiguous. Looked up from germline, CDR1 is SGHDN and CDR2 is FVKESK. V gave up 0 bases and J gave up 5 bases, with 10 bases separating them. The CDR3 loop spans 14 amino acids. The CDR3 sequence is CASSQEGSYYGYTF. The CDR3 coding sequence is TGTGCCAGCAGCCAAGAGGGTAGTTATTATGGCTACACCTTC.

The chain joins TRBV5-1 to TRBJ2-7; 8 positions agree with TRBD1. The V gene's germline CDR1 is SGHRS and CDR2 YFSETQ. The length of the CDR3 is 15 residues. The V segment lost 0 bases and the J segment 4 bases; nucleotides outside the gene matches: 6. For the CDR3, the DNA is TGCGCCAGCAGCTTGGAGGACAGGGCTGGGTACGAGCAGTACTTC. Its protein product is CASSLEDRAGYEQYF. Together with reference TRBV5-1 and TRBJ2-7, the CDR3 gives the full variable domain: KAGVTQTPRYLIKTRGQQVTLSCSPISGHRSVSWYQQTPGQGLQFLFEYFSETQRNKGNFPGRFSGRQFSNSRSEMNVSTLELGDSALYLCASSLEDRAGYEQYFGPGTRLTVT.

This clone was observed a handful of times. The rearrangement links TRBV30 to TRBJ2-7, with TRBD1 as a possible D gene (6 bases). The germline gives CDR1 GTSNPN, CDR2 SVGIG (reference sequence). V lost 5 bases, J lost 0 bases, and 8 bases lay in between. The CDR3 loop spans 12 amino acids. CDR3 region: CAWAGVSYEQYF. CDR3 sequence (DNA): TGTGCCTGGGCAGGGGTCTCCTACGAGCAGTACTTC.

This clone has just a few counts. J is TRBJ2-7 and V is TRBV27; D is unresolved. Trimming removed 6 bases at V and 11 bases at J, with 11 bases between. The CDR3 spans 10 residues. Germline CDR1 and CDR2: MNHEY and SMNVEV (reference sequence). The CDR3 sequence: CASSQEREYF. CDR3 DNA: TGTGCCAGCAGCCAGGAAAGGGAGTACTTC.

The gene calls are TRBV2 and TRBJ1-1, with D tentatively TRBD1 (5 bases). CDR1 and CDR2 from the germline V gene are SNHLY and FYNNEI. The CDR3 extends over 12 amino acids. With 6 bases removed from V and 5 bases from J, the gap between germline ends came to 10 bases. Here the CDR3 DNA reads TGTGCCAGCAGGGGACGTAATACTGAAGCTTTCTTT. This codes for CASRGRNTEAFF. Based on the CDR3 plus reference TRBV2 and TRBJ1-1, the full variable domain is EPEVTQTPSHQVTQMGQEVILRCVPISNHLYFYWYRQILGQKVEFLVSFYNNEISEKSEIFDDQFSVERPDGSNFTLKIRSTKLEDSAMYFCASRGRNTEAFFGQGTRLTVV.

This chain links TRBV9 with TRBJ2-3; D is possibly TRBD2 (5 bases). The CDR3 covers 13 residues. Trimming took 3 bases from V and 8 from J, leaving 13 bases between them. Germline loops: CDR1 SGDLS, CDR2 YYNGEE. The CDR3 loop reads CASSAPGKSTQYF. The CDR3 DNA reads TGTGCCAGCAGCGCCCCCGGGAAGAGTACGCAGTATTTT.

J is TRBJ1-1 and V is TRBV6-5, with D possibly being TRBD1 (6 bases). V lost 9 bases to trimming and J lost 4 bases, with 15 bases between them. Germline CDR1 reads MNHEY; CDR2 reads SVGAGI. The CDR3 spans 13 residues. CDR3 loop: CASGRGRGTEAFF. CDR3 coding DNA: TGTGCCAGTGGGAGGGGGAGAGGCACTGAAGCTTTCTTT.

This clone was seen a few times. The chain has TRBV29-1 and TRBJ2-1, with 8 bases lining up with TRBD2. The CDR3 contains 15 residues. V shed 3 bases, J shed 4 bases, and the junction held 8 bases outside the gene matches. CDR1 SQVTM and CDR2 ANQGSEA come from the germline V gene. The CDR3 sequence: CSVDSSGGRYNEQFF. Written as DNA, the CDR3 is TGCAGCGTTGACAGCTCGGGGGGGCGGTACAATGAGCAGTTCTTC.

The chain links TRBV30 to TRBJ2-1; D may match TRBD1 or TRBD2 (5 bases each). In germline, CDR1 is GTSNPN, CDR2 SVGIG (reference sequence). This CDR3 comprises 16 residues. Trimming took off 5 bases at V and 0 bases at J, with 17 bases between the two ends. CDR3 sequence reads: CAWLGLEGSSYNEQFF. DNA of the CDR3: TGTGCCTGGTTGGGTCTAGAGGGGAGCTCCTACAATGAGCAGTTCTTC.

The rearrangement joins TRBV7-9 to TRBJ2-7; the match to TRBD2 covers 16 bases. The CDR3 consists of 18 residues. Germline CDR1 is SEHNR and CDR2 is FQNEAQ (reference sequence). J was trimmed by 1 base and V by 5 bases; bases with no gene match: 8. The CDR3 coding sequence is TGTGCCAGCAGCACCGGGACTAGCGGGGGGGCATTTTCCTACGAGCAGTACTTC. It specifies CASSTGTSGGAFSYEQYF.

Details on this clone: The sample holds other DNA sequences that translate to the same CDR3. The chain carries TRBV9 and TRBJ2-5, with TRBD2 identical over 8 bases. Germline CDR1 is SGDLS and CDR2 is YYNGEE. The CDR3 runs 15 residues. J gave up 5 bases and V 0 bases, and 6 bases lay outside the gene matches. The CDR3 loop reads CASSVDSGAGETQYF. The CDR3 DNA follows: TGTGCCAGCAGCGTAGATAGCGGGGCGGGGGAGACCCAGTACTTC.

The chain links TRBV7-3 to TRBJ2-3, with TRBD2 matching over 14 bases. Trimming at V came to 5 bases and at J to 4 bases, leaving 2 bases not matched to a gene. There are 15 residues in the CDR3. Germline CDR1 reads SGHTA; CDR2 reads FQGTGA. The CDR3 DNA reads as TGTGCCAGCAGCGAGGGACTAGCGGGGGCAGATACGCAGTATTTT. This sequence encodes CASSEGLAGADTQYF.

The V gene is TRBV19, the J gene TRBJ2-1, with D perhaps TRBD2 (6 bases). V lost 9 bases and J 9 bases, leaving 15 bases between the germline ends. The length of the CDR3 is 12 residues. The V gene's germline CDR1 is LNHDA and CDR2 SQIVND (reference sequence). CDR3 DNA: TGTGCCAGCCATGGAGGGCCCCGTGAGCAGTTCTTC. Translated, it gives CASHGGPREQFF.

This clone has more than one count but fewer than ten. The J gene is TRBJ1-2, the V gene TRBV6-5, with a weak D call TRBD1 (5 bases). CDR3 size: 14 residues. Looked up from germline, CDR1 is MNHEY and CDR2 is SVGAGI. Trimming cost V 6 bases and J 2 bases, with 13 bases left between them. The CDR3 reads CASSPGTANYGYTF. The CDR3 bases are TGTGCCAGCAGCCCCGGGACGGCCAACTATGGCTACACCTTC.

This sequence joins TRBV30 and TRBJ2-2; D is perhaps TRBD2 (5 bases). The length of the CDR3 is 12 residues. Germline V lookup: CDR1 GTSNPN, CDR2 SVGIG (reference sequence). V lost 3 bases to trimming and J lost 5 bases, with 7 bases between them. CDR3 bases: TGTGCCTGGAGCCGGGGAACCGGGGAGCTGTTTTTT. It translates to CAWSRGTGELFF.

V usage is TRBV7-6 and J usage is TRBJ2-1, with a tentative D call TRBD1 (6 bases). Germline CDR1 SGHVS, CDR2 FNYEAQ. The CDR3 runs 15 residues. With 0 bases removed from V and 4 bases from J, the gap between germline ends came to 10 bases. CDR3: CASSLAGATYNEQFF. The CDR3 coding sequence is TGTGCCAGCAGCTTAGCGGGGGCAACGTACAATGAGCAGTTCTTC.

J is TRBJ2-7 and V is TRBV28; no reliable D call. V lost 0 bases and J lost 3, with 12 bases in between. From germline, CDR1 is MDHEN and CDR2 SYDVKM. The CDR3 is made up of 15 amino acids. CDR3 sequence: CASSLWDPGNYEQYF. The CDR3 bases are TGTGCCAGCAGTTTATGGGACCCAGGAAACTACGAGCAGTACTTC.

The V gene is TRBV4-3, the J gene TRBJ2-5; possibly TRBD2 for D (7 bases). This CDR3 spans 17 amino acids. CDR1 and CDR2 (germline): LGHNA, YSLEER. The V end was cut by 0 bases, the J end by 2 bases, with 16 bases between. The CDR3 is CASSQDRVGGLQETQYF. As DNA, the CDR3 is TGCGCCAGCAGCCAAGACCGAGTGGGGGGGCTTCAAGAGACCCAGTACTTC.

This clone appeared once. The gene calls are TRBV5-1 and TRBJ2-1; 8 bases map to TRBD1. The CDR3 is 15 residues long. Trimming cost V 4 bases and J 4 bases; bases outside gene matches: 7. CDR1 and CDR2 from the germline V gene are SGHRS and YFSETQ. The CDR3 bases are TGCGCCAGCAGCCTATTCGGACAGGGTTACAATGAGCAGTTCTTC. Translation: CASSLFGQGYNEQFF.

This chain joins TRBV25-1 and TRBJ1-4; perhaps TRBD1 as D (6 bases). Trimming took 5 bases from V and 8 from J, leaving 21 bases between them. Germline V gene sequence: CDR1 MGHDK, CDR2 SYGVNS. The length of the CDR3 is 16 residues. This CDR3 reads CASSKGTLAFGEKLFF. CDR3 coding DNA: TGTGCCAGCAGTAAAGGGACACTTGCGTTTGGGGAAAAACTGTTTTTT.

The CDR3 loop reads CASSLDLPEGGSSYEQYF. Here the CDR3 DNA reads TGTGCCAGCAGCTTGGACCTCCCGGAGGGGGGGAGCTCCTACGAGCAGTACTTC. This chain joins TRBV5-6 and TRBJ2-7, with a tentative D call TRBD2 (7 bases). This CDR3 is built from 18 residues. Trimming stripped 0 bases from V and 0 bases from J, with 19 bases between. From germline, CDR1 is SGHDT and CDR2 YYEEEE.

The V call is TRBV10-3, the J call TRBJ1-1; a possible D gene is TRBD1 (6 bases). This CDR3 is built from 14 residues. V was trimmed by 3 bases and J by 2 bases, leaving 10 bases between them. The germline gives CDR1 ENHRY, CDR2 SYGVKD. CDR3 sequence: CAISDRGGNTEAFF. The CDR3 bases are TGTGCCATCAGTGACCGGGGGGGCAACACTGAAGCTTTCTTT.

The rearrangement uses TRBV6-5 and TRBJ2-1; tentatively, D is TRBD1 (5 bases). CDR3 size: 13 residues. Per the germline V gene, CDR1 is MNHEY and CDR2 is SVGAGI. Trimming shortened V by 2 bases and J by 10 bases, and 12 bases separated the two germline ends. The CDR3 here is CASSYNGRAEQFF. CDR3 sequence (DNA): TGTGCCAGCAGTTACAACGGCAGGGCAGAGCAGTTCTTC.

The chain recombines TRBV6-1 with TRBJ1-1; D is uncertain. The germline V gene encodes CDR1 MNHNS and CDR2 SASEGT. V was clipped by 7 bases and J by 5 bases, with 8 bases between them. The length of the CDR3 is 11 residues. The CDR3 coding sequence is TGTGCCAGCACCGGGATAACTGAAGCTTTCTTT. This sequence encodes CASTGITEAFF.